The 7 T cell receptor beta chains presented below share a single source sample, sequenced in a study of identical twins. TCRdb analysed the 5' RACE reads with MiXCR anew, one entry per CDR3 protein. This sample has 400,000 to 600,000 distinct CDR3 sequences; approximately 20% occur once, and the top ten carry approximately 0.52%. These records were also assigned to another study, of yellow fever vaccine responses in identical twins.

The sequenced sample was CD4+ T cells sorted from blood. All receptors derive from a woman aged 18 to 35 in good health.

This chain connects TRBV20-1 to TRBJ2-7; TRBD1 might be the D (6 bases). With 4 bases removed from V and 7 bases from J, the gap between germline ends came to 14 bases. CDR1 and CDR2 (germline): DFQATT, SNEGSKA (reference sequence). The CDR3 is 12 amino acids. The DNA for the CDR3 is TGCAGTGCTACCAGGACAGTGGGGGAGCAGTACGTC. Translation gives CSATRTVGEQYV.

The chain links TRBV10-3 to TRBJ2-7; 11 bases are shared with TRBD2. The CDR3 covers 18 residues. V lost 10 bases, J lost 3 bases, and 20 bases stayed unmatched. Germline-derived CDR1 and CDR2 are ENHRY and SYGVKD. The CDR3 protein is CATQKGVSGTSGFYEQYV. The CDR3 DNA follows: TGTGCCACACAAAAAGGGGTTTCCGGGACTAGCGGCTTCTACGAGCAGTACGTC.

V and J are TRBV7-2 and TRBJ1-2; no reliable D call. V was trimmed by 5 bases and J by 6 bases, leaving 13 bases between them. This CDR3 spans 13 amino acids. Germline V gives CDR1 SGHTA, CDR2 FQGNSA. The CDR3 protein is CASSPWSRDGYTF. DNA of the CDR3: TGTGCCAGCAGCCCATGGTCGAGGGATGGCTACACCTTC.

The rearrangement links TRBV28 to TRBJ2-1; D may be TRBD2 (5 bases). V lost 11 bases to trimming and J lost 4 bases, with 12 bases between them. The CDR3 extends over 12 amino acids. The germline V gene has CDR1 MDHEN and CDR2 SYDVKM. In DNA, the CDR3 is TGTGCCGCCGCTGCGGGTTACAATGAGCAGTTCTTC. Translated: CAAAAGYNEQFF.

V and J are TRBV5-1 and TRBJ2-2; TRBD1 matches 7 bases. Per germline, CDR1 SGHRS and CDR2 YFSETQ. With 2 bases clipped from V and 5 bases from J, the junction kept 6 bases outside the gene matches. The CDR3 covers 15 residues. CDR3 in DNA: TGCGCCAGCAGCTTTGACAGGGTTAGGACCGGGGAGCTGTTTTTT. The encoded protein is CASSFDRVRTGELFF.

CDR3 region: CSAGQGAITEAFF. The CDR3 nucleotides read TGCAGTGCTGGACAGGGAGCGATCACTGAAGCTTTCTTT. The chain couples TRBV20-1 to TRBJ1-1; TRBD1 matches 8 bases. After removal of 5 bases from V and 4 bases from J, the junction contained 6 bases not matched to a gene. CDR3 size: 13 residues. Looked up from germline, CDR1 is DFQATT and CDR2 is SNEGSKA (reference sequence).

In this sample, this clonotype turned up a few times. The V and J genes are TRBV18 and TRBJ2-1; TRBD2 aligns across 9 bases. CDR1 and CDR2 (germline): KGHSH, LQKENI. Germline trimming cut 0 bases from V and 7 bases from J; bases unmatched to any gene: 4. This CDR3 has 15 residues. CDR3 residues: CASSPPASGENEQFF. In nucleotides, the CDR3 is TGTGCCAGCTCACCACCGGCTAGCGGGGAGAATGAGCAGTTCTTC.